This T cell receptor beta chain was identified during a study of OX40 agonist ivuxolimab in advanced cancers. Study-wide context: Ivuxolimab, which targeted the costimulatory receptor OX40 (CD134), was an agonistic, fully human IgG2 monoclonal antibody. Intravenous ivuxolimab was administered to patients every 2 weeks at six dose levels: 0.01, 0.1, 0.3, 1.5, 3 and 10 mg/kg. Of the roughly 54 patients in dose escalation, 19 had hepatocellular carcinoma, some 15 had melanoma, 9 had renal cell carcinoma and 9 had head and neck cancer. In the dose-escalation cohort, 65% to 90% of patients were male, and the mean age was approximately 55 years, with a range of 23 to 79. Prior anti-PD-1, anti-PD-L1 or anti-CTLA-4 therapy was permitted, and checkpoint inhibitors had been received by about 44% of dose-escalation patients. Three dose-escalation patients achieved partial responses, one with hepatocellular carcinoma and two with cutaneous melanoma. Peripheral TCRbeta sequencing aimed to test whether ivuxolimab altered TCR sequence diversity and caused clonal T-cell expansion. The paper reports the monotherapy dose-escalation portion (N of about 54 patients) of the phase I ivuxolimab trial. Points the paper makes about the study in general: Low levels of normalized T-cell clonal expansion were also seen in some nonresponding patients. Antigen specificity was not determined for the clonally expanded peripheral T cells. In partial responders in the 0.1-3.0 mg/kg groups, normalized peripheral clonal expansion was found to be among the lowest, especially among CD8+ T cells. After ivuxolimab, more expanded clones were found on average in CD8+ T cells than in CD4+ T cells. At doses of 0.1 to 3.0 mg/kg, clonal expansion of both CD4+ and CD8+ T cells in blood was seen between baseline and week 6.

Of note for this clone: It lacks a known antigen. No much larger clone is present one base from it, and per-base qualities are unavailable.

V is pared back by 4 bases and J by 6 bases, with 10 bases lying between the germline termini. CDR1 and CDR2 are drawn from the germline V gene: KGHSY, FQNENV. The CDR3 measures 13 amino acids from cysteine to phenylalanine. The sequence is cut down to CDR3 DNA, 39 bases in frame from base 1. Patients with autoimmune disease history or receiving systemic immunosuppression were excluded from the trial. In every dose cohort, peripheral blood was drawn for TCR sequencing at baseline, cycle 4 day 1, and cycle 7 day 1. The samples were drawn from a first-in-human, open-label, multicenter phase I dose-escalation trial of ivuxolimab. Adults with locally advanced or metastatic melanoma, renal cell carcinoma, hepatocellular carcinoma or head and neck squamous cell carcinoma were enrolled in the trial. Before TCR sequencing, CD4+ T cells and CD8+ T cells were sorted from peripheral blood as separate populations.

To sequence the TCRbeta CDR3 region, genomic DNA was isolated from the sorted cells. The immunoSEQ Assay was used to sequence the TCRbeta CDR3 regions. In TCRdb, the immuneACCESS table is reduced to in-frame sequences with V and J assigned. These tables do not hold every clone; where another copy was compared, an unresolved V gene accounts for under half, and the others remain unexplained. This sample comprises more than 80,000 clones, 75% to 95% of them detected only once. Of the sample, roughly 8.9% is held by the ten largest clones. The sequences come from CD4+ or CD8+ T cells sorted from blood, collected in a trial of the OX40 agonist ivuxolimab. This receptor chain uses TRBV16 and TRBJ2-1; the D gene is unclear. The receptor was isolated from an adult with an advanced solid tumor such as melanoma, head and neck, liver or kidney cancer. The DNA is TGTGCCAGCAGCCGCCATGTCGGCAATGAGCAGTTCTTC. It codes for CASSRHVGNEQFF. Reference TRBV16 and TRBJ2-1 proteins supply the regions before and after the CDR3; the full variable domain is: GEEVAQTPKHLVRGEGQKAKLYCAPIKGHSYVFWYQQVLKNEFKFLISFQNENVFDETGMPKERFSAKCLPNSPCSLEIQATKLEDSAVYFCASSRHVGNEQFFGPGTRLTVL.